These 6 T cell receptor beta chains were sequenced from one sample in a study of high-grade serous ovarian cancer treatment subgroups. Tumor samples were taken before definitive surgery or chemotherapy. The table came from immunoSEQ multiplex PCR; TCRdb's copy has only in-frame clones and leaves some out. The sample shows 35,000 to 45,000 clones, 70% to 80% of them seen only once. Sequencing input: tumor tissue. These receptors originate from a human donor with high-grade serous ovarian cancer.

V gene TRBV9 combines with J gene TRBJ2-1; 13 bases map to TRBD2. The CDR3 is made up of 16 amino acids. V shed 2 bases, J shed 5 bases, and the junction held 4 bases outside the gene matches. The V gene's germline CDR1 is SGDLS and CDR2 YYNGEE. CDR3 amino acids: CASSVPGLAGDNEQFF. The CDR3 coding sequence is TGTGCCAGCAGCGTTCCCGGACTAGCGGGAGACAATGAGCAGTTCTTC.

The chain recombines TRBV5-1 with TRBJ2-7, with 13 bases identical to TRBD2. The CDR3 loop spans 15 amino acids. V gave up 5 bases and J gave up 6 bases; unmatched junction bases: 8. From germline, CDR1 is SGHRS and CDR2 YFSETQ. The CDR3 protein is CASRRTSGSQGEQYF. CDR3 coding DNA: TGCGCCAGCAGACGGACTAGCGGGAGCCAGGGCGAGCAGTACTTC. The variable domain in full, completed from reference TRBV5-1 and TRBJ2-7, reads KAGVTQTPRYLIKTRGQQVTLSCSPISGHRSVSWYQQTPGQGLQFLFEYFSETQRNKGNFPGRFSGRQFSNSRSEMNVSTLELGDSALYLCASRRTSGSQGEQYFGPGTRLTVT.

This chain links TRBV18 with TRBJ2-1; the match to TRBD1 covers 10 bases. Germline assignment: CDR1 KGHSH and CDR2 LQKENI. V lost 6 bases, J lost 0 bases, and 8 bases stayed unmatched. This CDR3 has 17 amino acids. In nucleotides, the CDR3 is TGTGCCAGCTCCCCCGACAGGGGGCGAAGCTCCTACAATGAGCAGTTCTTC. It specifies CASSPDRGRSSYNEQFF.

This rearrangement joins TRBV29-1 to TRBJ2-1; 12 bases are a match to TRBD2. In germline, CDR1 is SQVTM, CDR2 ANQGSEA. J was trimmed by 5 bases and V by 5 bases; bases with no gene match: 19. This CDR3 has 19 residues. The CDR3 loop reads CSVYDREPRGTSGHNEQFF. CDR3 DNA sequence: TGCAGCGTTTACGACAGGGAACCGCGAGGGACTAGCGGGCACAATGAGCAGTTCTTC.

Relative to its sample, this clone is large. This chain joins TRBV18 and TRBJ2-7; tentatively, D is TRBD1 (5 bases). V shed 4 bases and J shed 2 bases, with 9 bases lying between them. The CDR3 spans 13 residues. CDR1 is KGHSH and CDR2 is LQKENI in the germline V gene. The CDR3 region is CASSLGPAYEQYF. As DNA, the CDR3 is TGTGCCAGCTCACTGGGGCCAGCCTACGAGCAGTACTTC.

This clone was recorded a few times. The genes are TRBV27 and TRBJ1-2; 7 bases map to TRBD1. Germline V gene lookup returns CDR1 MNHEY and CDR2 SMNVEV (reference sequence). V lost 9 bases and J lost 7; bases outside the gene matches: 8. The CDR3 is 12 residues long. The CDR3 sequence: CASSGTDTGYTF. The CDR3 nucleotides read TGTGCCAGTTCCGGGACAGACACTGGCTACACCTTC.